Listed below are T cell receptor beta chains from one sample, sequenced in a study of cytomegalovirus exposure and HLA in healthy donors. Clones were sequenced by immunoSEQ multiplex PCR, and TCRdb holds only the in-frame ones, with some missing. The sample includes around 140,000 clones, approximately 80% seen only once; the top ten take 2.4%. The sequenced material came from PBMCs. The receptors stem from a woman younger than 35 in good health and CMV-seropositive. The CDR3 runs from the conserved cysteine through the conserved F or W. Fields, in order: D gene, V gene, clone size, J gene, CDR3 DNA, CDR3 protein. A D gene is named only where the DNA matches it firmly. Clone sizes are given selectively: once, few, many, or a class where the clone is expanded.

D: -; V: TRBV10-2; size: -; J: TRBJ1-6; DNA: TGCGCCAGCAGTGAGGTGGCCGGGAATTCACCCCTCCACTTT; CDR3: CASSEVAGNSPLHF
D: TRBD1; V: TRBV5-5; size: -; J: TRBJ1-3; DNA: TGTGCCAGCAGCAAGGGACAGGGGAATGGAAACACCATATATTTT; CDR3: CASSKGQGNGNTIYF
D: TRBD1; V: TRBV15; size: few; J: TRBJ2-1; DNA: TGTGCCACCAGCAGAGGGGGACAGGGGAACAATGAGCAGTTCTTC; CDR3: CATSRGGQGNNEQFF
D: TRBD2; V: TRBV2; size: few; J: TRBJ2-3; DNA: TGTGCCAGCAGTGAAATCACGGCTAGCGGGGACCGCAGGGATACGCAGTATTTT; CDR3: CASSEITASGDRRDTQYF
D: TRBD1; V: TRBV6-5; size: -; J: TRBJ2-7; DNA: TGTGCCACCCGACAGGGGAAAAGCTACGAGCAGTACTTC; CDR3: CATRQGKSYEQYF
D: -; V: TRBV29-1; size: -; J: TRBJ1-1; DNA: TGCAGCGTTGTCCTAACACTAACCAACACTGAAGCTTTCTTT; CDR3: CSVVLTLTNTEAFF
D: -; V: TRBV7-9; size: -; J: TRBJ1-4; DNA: TGTGCCAGCAGCCTTCTCCCTAGTGAAAAACTGTTTTTT; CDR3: CASSLLPSEKLFF
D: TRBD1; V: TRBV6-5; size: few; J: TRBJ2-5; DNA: TGTGCCAGCAGTTCGACAGGGGGTGCTGGGACCCAGTACTTC; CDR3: CASSSTGGAGTQYF
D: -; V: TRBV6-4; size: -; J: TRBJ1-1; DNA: TGTGCCAGCACCCGAACCCGACAGGTGAACACTGAAGCTTTCTTT; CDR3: CASTRTRQVNTEAFF
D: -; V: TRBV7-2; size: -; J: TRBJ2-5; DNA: TGTGCCAGCACCCCAAACAGGGCCTCGGAGACCCAGTACTTC; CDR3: CASTPNRASETQYF
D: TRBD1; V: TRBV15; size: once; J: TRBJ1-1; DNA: TGTGCCACCGTGGACCGATTTGGGACAGCGAATTTGAACACTGAAGCTTTCTTT; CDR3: CATVDRFGTANLNTEAFF
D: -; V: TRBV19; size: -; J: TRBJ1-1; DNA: TGTGCCAGTAGTATAGTCGCACAGCCTACCACTGAAGCTTTCTTT; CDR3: CASSIVAQPTTEAFF
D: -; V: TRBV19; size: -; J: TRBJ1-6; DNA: TGTGCCAGTAGGGTCGGGGATTCACCCCTCCACTTT; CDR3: CASRVGDSPLHF
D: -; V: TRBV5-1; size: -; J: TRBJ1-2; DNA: TGCGCCAGCAGCTTGGGATCCGGGGGTAACTATGGCTACACCTTC; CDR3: CASSLGSGGNYGYTF
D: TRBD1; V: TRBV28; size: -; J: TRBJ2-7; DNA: TGTGCCAGCAGTTTTAGACAGGGGTCCGAGCAGTACTTC; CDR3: CASSFRQGSEQYF
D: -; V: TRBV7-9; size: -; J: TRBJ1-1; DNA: TGTGCCAGCAGAACAGAAACCAGAGTAGAGGCTTTCTTT; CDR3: CASRTETRVEAFF
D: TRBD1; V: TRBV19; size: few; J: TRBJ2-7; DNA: TGTGCCAGTTCTCACCCGGGACAGGGCGGCCACGAGCAGTACTTC; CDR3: CASSHPGQGGHEQYF
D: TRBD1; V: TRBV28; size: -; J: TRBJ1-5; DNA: TGTGCCGTTGTTTCGGGACAGGCCCTTTATAGCAATCAGCCCCAGCATTTT; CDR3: CAVVSGQALYSNQPQHF
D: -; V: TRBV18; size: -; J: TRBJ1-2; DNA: TGTGCCAGCTCACCACAGCAAACTAACTATGGCTACACCTTC; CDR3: CASSPQQTNYGYTF
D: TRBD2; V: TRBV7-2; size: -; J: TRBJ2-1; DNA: TGTGCCAGCAGCCATAGCGGGGGGGAAGGCAATGAGCAGTTCTTC; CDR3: CASSHSGGEGNEQFF
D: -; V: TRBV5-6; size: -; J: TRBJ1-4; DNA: TGTGCCAGCAGCTTGCAGGGAATTAATGAAAAACTGTTTTTT; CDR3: CASSLQGINEKLFF
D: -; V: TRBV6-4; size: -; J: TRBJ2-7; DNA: TGTGCCAGTCTCACTTACTACGAGCAGTACTTC; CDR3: CASLTYYEQYF
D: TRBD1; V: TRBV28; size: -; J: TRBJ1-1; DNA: TGTGCCTCCCATAGGATCTTAGGACAGGGGGCGCTCAGTGAAGCTTTCTTT; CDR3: CASHRILGQGALSEAFF
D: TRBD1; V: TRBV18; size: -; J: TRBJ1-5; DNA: TGTGCCAGCTCGCGGGACAGCGACAATCAGCCCCAGCATTTT; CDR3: CASSRDSDNQPQHF
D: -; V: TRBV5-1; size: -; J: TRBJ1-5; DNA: TGCGCCAGCAGCCTGGACAGATCTCAGCCCCAGCATTTT; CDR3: CASSLDRSQPQHF
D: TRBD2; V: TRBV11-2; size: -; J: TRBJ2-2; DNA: TGTGCCAGCAGCCCGTATGGCTCGCGGGGGGGCTCCACCGGGGAGCTGTTTTTT; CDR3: CASSPYGSRGGSTGELFF